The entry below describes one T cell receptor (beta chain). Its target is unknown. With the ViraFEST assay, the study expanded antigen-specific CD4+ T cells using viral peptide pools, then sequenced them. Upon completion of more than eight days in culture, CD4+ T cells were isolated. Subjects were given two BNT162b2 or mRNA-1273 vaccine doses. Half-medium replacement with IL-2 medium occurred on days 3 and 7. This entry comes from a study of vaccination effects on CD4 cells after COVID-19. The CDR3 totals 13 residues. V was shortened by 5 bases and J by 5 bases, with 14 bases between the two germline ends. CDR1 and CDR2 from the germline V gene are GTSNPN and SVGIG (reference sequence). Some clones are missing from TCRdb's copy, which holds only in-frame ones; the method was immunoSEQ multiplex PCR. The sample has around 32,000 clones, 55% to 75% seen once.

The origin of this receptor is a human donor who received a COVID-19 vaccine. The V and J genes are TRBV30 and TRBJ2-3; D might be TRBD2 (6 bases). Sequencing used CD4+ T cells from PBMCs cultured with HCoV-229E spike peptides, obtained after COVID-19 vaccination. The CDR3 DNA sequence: TGTGCCTGGCACTTAAAGGGAGGAGATACGCAGTATTTT. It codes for CAWHLKGGDTQYF.